A single TCR beta chain is shown here with its context. Antigen: not known. The data derive from a study of T cell responses to AZD1222 COVID-19 vaccine. The CDR3 sequence is 14 residues long. Germline CDR1 and CDR2: LGHDT and YNNKEL (reference sequence). V shed 8 bases and J shed 0 bases, with 11 bases lying between them. Measured with immunoSEQ multiplex PCR; TCRdb has only the in-frame clones, and not every one. Of tens of thousands of clones in the sample, approximately 80% are singletons; the top ten hold approximately 20%. General study results and limits: Spike-spanning, vaccine-associated CD4 TCRs were dominant at 160-218 and 743-854. Among AZD1222 vaccinees, only five or six were seropositive at baseline.

The chain links TRBV3-1 (or the pseudogene TRBV3-2) to TRBJ1-3; possibly TRBD1 for D (5 bases). This sequence was found in an adult in good health. The source was peripheral blood, collected on day 0 of MenACWY control vaccination. CDR3 nucleotide sequence: TGTGCCAGCTCTGTTAGGGGCTCTGGAAACACCATATATTTT. This codes for CASSVRGSGNTIYF.